Listed below are T cell receptor beta chains from one sample, sequenced in a study of blood T cell repertoires in COVID-19. The method was immunoSEQ multiplex PCR; TCRdb's version includes in-frame clones alone and lacks a portion of them. Here the sample spans 180,000 or so clones, roughly 82% being singletons. Source material: PBMCs or T cells enriched from blood (not recorded which). These receptors all come from a man aged 35-49 years with acute COVID-19. The CDR3 runs from the conserved cysteine through the conserved F or W. D genes are given only for firm matches. Expanded clones are given a class, and other clones once, few, many or no size at all.

CDR3nt: TGTGCCAGCAGCTTATCGGGGGACTACGAGCAGTACTTC
CDR3aa: CASSLSGDYEQYF
v_gene: TRBV7-3
abundance: .
d_gene: .
j_gene: TRBJ2-7

CDR3nt: TGTGCCAGCAGTCCCAGCCAGGGGGGCGGCTACACCTTC
CDR3aa: CASSPSQGGGYTF
v_gene: TRBV6-5
abundance: .
d_gene: TRBD1
j_gene: TRBJ1-2

CDR3nt: TGTGCCAGCAGCCGAGGGGGCGGCTATGGCTACACCTTC
CDR3aa: CASSRGGGYGYTF
v_gene: TRBV13
abundance: few
d_gene: TRBD1
j_gene: TRBJ1-2

CDR3nt: TGCGCCAGCAGCCAACCCTGGATCGACGTAGCGGCAACCCCATCACCCCTCCACTTT
CDR3aa: CASSQPWIDVAATPSPLHF
v_gene: TRBV4-1
abundance: .
d_gene: .
j_gene: TRBJ1-6

CDR3nt: TGTGCCAGCAGCGTAGGGGCGGGATCCTACAATGAGCAGTTCTTC
CDR3aa: CASSVGAGSYNEQFF
v_gene: TRBV9
abundance: .
d_gene: .
j_gene: TRBJ2-1

CDR3nt: TGTGCCAGCAGTTACAGGGGGCTGGGAGATACGCAGTATTTT
CDR3aa: CASSYRGLGDTQYF
v_gene: TRBV6-5
abundance: .
d_gene: TRBD1
j_gene: TRBJ2-3

CDR3nt: TGTGCCAGCAGTTACGACGGGAGCCGCGCTGAAGCTTTCTTT
CDR3aa: CASSYDGSRAEAFF
v_gene: TRBV6-5
abundance: .
d_gene: .
j_gene: TRBJ1-1

CDR3nt: TGTGCCAGCAGTTCGGACAGGGAAAGTTTAAGGCAGTATTTT
CDR3aa: CASSSDRESLRQYF
v_gene: TRBV28
abundance: .
d_gene: TRBD1
j_gene: TRBJ2-3

CDR3nt: TGCGCCAGCAGCTTGGGCGGGGGAACTGAAAGGGAGACCCAGTACTTC
CDR3aa: CASSLGGGTERETQYF
v_gene: TRBV5-1
abundance: once
d_gene: TRBD2
j_gene: TRBJ2-5

CDR3nt: TGCGCCAGCAGCCCTGGCACGGAGCAGGGCTACACCTTC
CDR3aa: CASSPGTEQGYTF
v_gene: TRBV5-1
abundance: .
d_gene: .
j_gene: TRBJ1-2

CDR3nt: TGTGCCACCCGGGATCAACAGGGAACCCCTGGAAACACCATATATTTT
CDR3aa: CATRDQQGTPGNTIYF
v_gene: TRBV28
abundance: .
d_gene: .
j_gene: TRBJ1-3

CDR3nt: TGTGCCTGGAGTTCGCGCCTCCGCGGAGATGAGCAGTTCTTC
CDR3aa: CAWSSRLRGDEQFF
v_gene: TRBV30
abundance: .
d_gene: .
j_gene: TRBJ2-1

CDR3nt: TGTGCCACCTCCCCCCGGGGGGCGGGGGAATTTTTT
CDR3aa: CATSPRGAGEFF
v_gene: TRBV6-5
abundance: .
d_gene: .
j_gene: TRBJ1-4

CDR3nt: TGTGCCAGCAGCTTAGCGGTAGGACTAGCGGGGTACTACGAGCAGTACTTC
CDR3aa: CASSLAVGLAGYYEQYF
v_gene: TRBV7-9
abundance: .
d_gene: TRBD2
j_gene: TRBJ2-7

CDR3nt: TGTGCCAGCCAACAGGGGGTCTCTAATGAAAAACTGTTTTTT
CDR3aa: CASQQGVSNEKLFF
v_gene: TRBV19
abundance: .
d_gene: TRBD1
j_gene: TRBJ1-4

CDR3nt: TGTGCCAGCAGCCAAGATGAAACAGGGTCTCAGCCCCAGCATTTT
CDR3aa: CASSQDETGSQPQHF
v_gene: TRBV4-2
abundance: .
d_gene: .
j_gene: TRBJ1-5

CDR3nt: TGTGCCAGTAGTATAGAACTAATCTACAATGAGCAGTTCTTC
CDR3aa: CASSIELIYNEQFF
v_gene: TRBV19
abundance: .
d_gene: .
j_gene: TRBJ2-1

CDR3nt: TGTGCCAGCTCACGGGGGACAGGGACAGATACGCAGTATTTT
CDR3aa: CASSRGTGTDTQYF
v_gene: TRBV18
abundance: .
d_gene: TRBD1
j_gene: TRBJ2-3

CDR3nt: TGTGCCAGCACCCGAGATAGCAATCAGCCCCAGCATTTT
CDR3aa: CASTRDSNQPQHF
v_gene: TRBV28
abundance: .
d_gene: .
j_gene: TRBJ1-5

CDR3nt: TGTGCCAGCAGTCCTCCCAGGACAGGGATCAAGGCTAACTATGGCTACACCTTC
CDR3aa: CASSPPRTGIKANYGYTF
v_gene: TRBV28
abundance: .
d_gene: TRBD1
j_gene: TRBJ1-2

CDR3nt: TGTGCCAGCAGCCAAACTAGCGATAAGGCAGATACGCAGTATTTT
CDR3aa: CASSQTSDKADTQYF
v_gene: TRBV5-4
abundance: .
d_gene: TRBD2
j_gene: TRBJ2-3

CDR3nt: TGTGCCTGGAGTACGGGGATTGGTGATTCACCCCTCCACTTT
CDR3aa: CAWSTGIGDSPLHF
v_gene: TRBV30
abundance: once
d_gene: .
j_gene: TRBJ1-6

CDR3nt: TGTGCCAGCCAACAGGGGTCAGGGGAAAAACTGTTTTTT
CDR3aa: CASQQGSGEKLFF
v_gene: TRBV18
abundance: .
d_gene: TRBD1
j_gene: TRBJ1-4

CDR3nt: TGTGCCAGTAGCAAAATCGAGTCCGGTCAGCCCCAGCATTTT
CDR3aa: CASSKIESGQPQHF
v_gene: TRBV19
abundance: .
d_gene: .
j_gene: TRBJ1-5

CDR3nt: TGTGCCAGTAGTCCCCTAGCGCCTGAACCTAGCACAGATACGCAGTATTTT
CDR3aa: CASSPLAPEPSTDTQYF
v_gene: TRBV19
abundance: .
d_gene: .
j_gene: TRBJ2-3

CDR3nt: TGTGCCACCTCCACAGGGGGATACAATGAGCAGTTCTTC
CDR3aa: CATSTGGYNEQFF
v_gene: TRBV24-1
abundance: once
d_gene: TRBD1
j_gene: TRBJ2-1

CDR3nt: TGTGCCATCAATTCAAGGGGCCATGAGCAGTTCTTC
CDR3aa: CAINSRGHEQFF
v_gene: TRBV10-3
abundance: .
d_gene: .
j_gene: TRBJ2-1